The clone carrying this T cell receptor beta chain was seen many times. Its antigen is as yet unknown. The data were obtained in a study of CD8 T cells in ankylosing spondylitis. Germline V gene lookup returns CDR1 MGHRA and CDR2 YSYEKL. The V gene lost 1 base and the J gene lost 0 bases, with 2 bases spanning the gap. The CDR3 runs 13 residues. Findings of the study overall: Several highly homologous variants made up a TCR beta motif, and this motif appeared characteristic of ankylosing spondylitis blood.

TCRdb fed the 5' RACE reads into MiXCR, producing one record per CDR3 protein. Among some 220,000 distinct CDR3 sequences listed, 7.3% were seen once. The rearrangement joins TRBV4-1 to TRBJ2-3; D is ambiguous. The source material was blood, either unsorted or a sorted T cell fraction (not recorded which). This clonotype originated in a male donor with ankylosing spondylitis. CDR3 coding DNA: TGCGCCAGCAGCCAAGGTAGCACAGATACGCAGTATTTT. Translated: CASSQGSTDTQYF.